Each of the 19 T cell receptor beta chains below was sequenced from the same sample in a study of CD4 T cells in relation to SARS-CoV-2 and coronaviruses. Unexposed donor CD4+ T cells date from about 2011-2018, before the COVID-19 pandemic. CD4+ T cells were isolated from the cells after about 11 days of culture. Profiling relied on immunoSEQ multiplex PCR, and the TCRdb table lists in-frame clones only, not all of them. This repertoire shows about 22,000 clones, 65% to 70% found once; its top ten account for under 20%. What these receptors recognize is not known. The sequencing input was CD4+ T cells from PBMCs, cultured in vitro. Every receptor here comes from a human donor in good health.

This clone was seen a handful of times. The chain has TRBV19 and TRBJ2-7; D could derive from TRBD1 or TRBD2 (8 bases each). The V and J ends lost 4 bases and 4 bases respectively, with 20 bases between them. Germline CDR1 and CDR2: LNHDA and SQIVND (reference sequence). This CDR3 region has 16 residues. CDR3 coding DNA: TGTGCCAGTAGTACGTGGACAGGGCGCGGGGGGTACGAGCAGTACTTC. Translated: CASSTWTGRGGYEQYF. Supplemented by reference TRBV19 and TRBJ2-7, the full variable domain reads DGGITQSPKYLFRKEGQNVTLSCEQNLNHDAMYWYRQDPGQGLRLIYYSQIVNDFQKGDIAEGYSVSREKKESFPLTVTSAQKNPTAFYLCASSTWTGRGGYEQYFGPGTRLTVT.

The chain is built from TRBV7-9 and TRBJ1-2, with a weak D call TRBD1 (6 bases). The V end was cut by 4 bases, the J end by 6 bases, with 15 bases between. The CDR3 totals 14 residues. Per germline, CDR1 SEHNR and CDR2 FQNEAQ (reference sequence). The CDR3 here is CASSSFSNRDGYTF. The CDR3 DNA reads TGTGCCAGCAGCTCGTTCTCCAACAGGGATGGCTACACCTTC.

The chain links TRBV11-2 to TRBJ1-5; possibly TRBD1 for D (6 bases). The CDR3 is 15 residues long. Germline lookup yields CDR1 SGHAT and CDR2 FQNNGV. Trimming stripped 0 bases from V and 7 bases from J, with 13 bases between. The CDR3 nucleotides read TGTGCCAGCAGCTTAGATCTTGGGCAGGGGCAGCCCCAGCATTTT. As protein: CASSLDLGQGQPQHF.

The chain couples TRBV7-2 to TRBJ2-5; D is ambiguous. Trimming removed 5 bases from V and 4 bases from J, with 5 bases in between. From germline, CDR1 is SGHTA and CDR2 FQGNSA. The CDR3 totals 11 residues. The CDR3 here is CASSPSETQYF. CDR3 in DNA: TGTGCCAGCAGCCCATCAGAGACCCAGTACTTC.

The chain is built from TRBV6-5 and TRBJ2-7; D is undetermined. CDR3 length: 14 residues. V was trimmed by 0 bases and J by 6 bases, leaving 12 bases between them. CDR1 and CDR2 from the germline V gene are MNHEY and SVGAGI. The CDR3 sequence: CASSYSELRLEQYF. The CDR3 bases are TGTGCCAGCAGTTACTCTGAGCTCCGTCTCGAGCAGTACTTC.

The V and J genes are TRBV7-9 and TRBJ1-6; no clear D gene. This CDR3 is built from 13 residues. Trimming shortened V by 3 bases and J by 10 bases, and 10 bases separated the two germline ends. Germline V gene data show CDR1 as SEHNR and CDR2 as FQNEAQ (reference sequence). This chain's CDR3 is CASSFGSGSPLHF. The CDR3 coding sequence is TGTGCCAGCAGCTTTGGGAGTGGCTCACCCCTCCACTTT.

This rearrangement joins TRBV6-5 to TRBJ2-3, with a possible D match to TRBD2 (6 bases). This CDR3 has 14 amino acids. Germline CDR1 is MNHEY and CDR2 is SVGAGI. The V and J ends lost 7 bases and 4 bases respectively, with 15 bases between them. The CDR3 is CASIPPGTSDTQYF. CDR3 DNA: TGTGCCAGCATCCCACCCGGGACTTCAGATACGCAGTATTTT.

In this sample, this clone turned up once. This rearrangement joins TRBV4-1 to TRBJ1-2, with a tentative D call TRBD1 (5 bases). From germline, CDR1 is MGHRA and CDR2 YSYEKL. This CDR3 spans 21 amino acids. V was cut by 1 base and J by 4 bases, with 31 bases left in between. CDR3 in amino acids: CASSQAVPRGARTGRGYGYTF. The CDR3 region has the DNA TGCGCCAGCAGCCAAGCCGTTCCCAGAGGGGCTAGGACTGGCCGTGGCTATGGCTACACCTTC.

This rearrangement joins TRBV7-3 to TRBJ2-6, with a tentative D call TRBD1 (5 bases). This CDR3 comprises 16 residues. Germline V CDR1 and CDR2: SGHTA, FQGTGA. V was shortened by 6 bases and J by 4 bases, with 16 bases between the two germline ends. The DNA of the CDR3 is TGTGCCAGCAGTTCCATGTCAGGGAACGGGGCCAACGTCCTGACTTTC. Amino acids: CASSSMSGNGANVLTF.

V gene TRBV5-1 combines with J gene TRBJ2-5; D tentatively reads TRBD1 or TRBD2 (5 bases each). CDR1 SGHRS and CDR2 YFSETQ come from the germline V gene. The CDR3 loop spans 13 amino acids. With 4 bases removed from V and 1 base from J, the gap between germline ends came to 8 bases. The CDR3, as DNA: TGCGCCAGCAGCCGGGACCGCCAAGAGACCCAGTACTTC. Its protein is CASSRDRQETQYF. The full variable domain, rest sourced from reference TRBV5-1 and TRBJ2-5, is KAGVTQTPRYLIKTRGQQVTLSCSPISGHRSVSWYQQTPGQGLQFLFEYFSETQRNKGNFPGRFSGRQFSNSRSEMNVSTLELGDSALYLCASSRDRQETQYFGPGTRLLVL.

Comment on this clone: The junction does not match germline at one end; this may be a read error. This sequence joins TRBV2 and TRBJ2-2; D is possibly TRBD1 (5 bases). This CDR3 has 17 amino acids. Germline loops: CDR1 SNHLY, CDR2 FYNNEI. Here the CDR3 reads CASAALRSRTGAGELFF. Written as DNA, the CDR3 is TGTGCCAGCGCCGCACTCAGGAGTAGAACAGGAGCCGGAGAGCTGTTTTTT.

This rearrangement joins TRBV28 to TRBJ1-3; D call uncertain. Trimming removed 6 bases at V and 4 bases at J, with 4 bases between. Germline assignment: CDR1 MDHEN and CDR2 SYDVKM. The CDR3 is 11 residues long. Written as DNA, the CDR3 is TGTGCCAGCAGCCCGGGAAACACCATATATTTT. The encoded protein is CASSPGNTIYF.

This clone appeared a few times. The chain carries TRBV4-3 and TRBJ1-6; 7 bases map to TRBD1. Germline values: CDR1 LGHNA, CDR2 YSLEER. The V gene end was trimmed by 3 bases and the J gene end by 8 bases; junction bases not matched to a gene: 7. The CDR3 contains 15 residues. DNA of the CDR3: TGCGCCAGCAGCCAGAACAGGGGTGTGGATTCACCCCTCCACTTT. It specifies CASSQNRGVDSPLHF.

The chain combines TRBV13 with TRBJ2-2; D ambiguous. The CDR3 runs to 13 residues. The germline V gene encodes CDR1 PRHDT and CDR2 FYEKMQ (reference sequence). Trimming cost V 3 bases and J 10 bases, with 12 bases left between them. DNA for the CDR3: TGTGCCAGCAGCTTTCAGGACGGCCCGGAGCTGTTTTTT. As protein: CASSFQDGPELFF.

The genes are TRBV6-2 or TRBV6-3 and TRBJ1-1, with TRBD1 identical over 12 bases. The trim removed 2 bases at V and 0 bases at J, leaving 1 base unmatched. This CDR3 region has 16 residues. The germline V gene has CDR1 MNHEY and CDR2 SVGEGT. CDR3 in amino acids: CASSYGTGGLNTEAFF. The DNA of the CDR3 is TGTGCCAGCAGTTACGGGACAGGGGGCCTGAACACTGAAGCTTTCTTT.

The chain uses TRBV2 and TRBJ2-1; D uncertain. Germline-derived CDR1 and CDR2 are SNHLY and FYNNEI. V was pared by 3 bases and J by 4 bases, with 13 bases between. CDR3 length equals 15 residues. CDR3 DNA: TGTGCCAGCAGTGAGGGTCGAGCGCTATACAATGAGCAGTTCTTC. It translates to CASSEGRALYNEQFF.

The chain employs TRBV21-1 and TRBJ2-7. TRBV21-1 is designated a pseudogene. The CDR3 is 16 amino acids. CDR3 in amino acids: CASSRPGASPSYEQYF. For the CDR3, the DNA is TGTGCCAGCAGCCGCCCTGGCGCCAGCCCCTCCTACGAGCAGTACTTC.

This chain connects TRBV7-3 to TRBJ2-3; 8 bases map to TRBD2. Germline V gene lookup returns CDR1 SGHTA and CDR2 FQGTGA. The J segment lost 3 bases and the V segment lost 1 base, leaving 3 bases of the junction unmatched. This CDR3 spans 15 amino acids. The CDR3 sequence is CASSLRASGTDTQYF. The CDR3 bases are TGTGCCAGCAGCTTAAGGGCTAGCGGGACAGATACGCAGTATTTT.

This chain uses TRBV7-2 with TRBJ2-7; 10 bases are a match to TRBD1. Trimming cost V 5 bases and J 5 bases; bases outside gene matches: 15. Per the germline V gene, CDR1 is SGHTA and CDR2 is FQGNSA. This CDR3 region has 17 residues. In DNA form, the CDR3 reads TGTGCCAGCAGCGTTGTGTCCCCACGGGACAGGGGAAACGAGCAGTACTTC. This sequence encodes CASSVVSPRDRGNEQYF.